This T cell receptor (beta chain) was sequenced for a study of vaccination and CD4 T cells after COVID-19. Regarding treatment: approximately 11-day PBMC culture with coronavirus spike peptide pools or control peptides (ViraFEST assay). Germline V gene data show CDR1 as SGHNT and CDR2 as YYREEE (reference sequence). V lost 0 bases and J lost 3, with 16 bases in between. The CDR3 sequence is 17 residues long. Turning to this clonotype: The antigen remains undetermined.

Scientists ran DNA taken from cultured CD4+ T cells through the Oncomine TCR Beta short-read assay for sequencing. A single record per CDR3 protein comes from TCRdb applying MiXCR to the PCR reads. There are 10,000 to 15,000 distinct CDR3 sequences in the sample; 40% to 50% occur only once, and approximately 24% lies in the top ten. Sequencing was done on a sample of CD4+ T cells from blood, cultured in vitro. V and J are TRBV5-4 and TRBJ1-5, with no clear D. This receptor was taken from a human donor who had recovered from COVID-19. CDR3 nucleotide sequence: TGTGCCAGCAGCTTGGTTCCTAACGGACCTTACAATCAGCCCCAGCATTTT. Translating it yields CASSLVPNGPYNQPQHF.